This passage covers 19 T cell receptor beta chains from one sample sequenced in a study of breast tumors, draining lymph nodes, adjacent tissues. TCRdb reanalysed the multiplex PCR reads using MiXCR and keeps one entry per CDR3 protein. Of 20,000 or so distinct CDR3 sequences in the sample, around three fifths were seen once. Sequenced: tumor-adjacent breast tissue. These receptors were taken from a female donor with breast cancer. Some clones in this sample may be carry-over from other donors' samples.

CDR3: CASSVSQRPHDEQYF. CDR3 bases: TGTGCCAGCAGCGTGTCTCAGCGGCCTCATGACGAGCAGTACTTC. This chain links TRBV9 with TRBJ2-7; D is perhaps TRBD2 (5 bases). Per the germline V gene, CDR1 is SGDLS and CDR2 is YYNGEE. The CDR3 contains 15 residues. Trimming removed 2 bases from V and 5 bases from J, with 17 bases in between.

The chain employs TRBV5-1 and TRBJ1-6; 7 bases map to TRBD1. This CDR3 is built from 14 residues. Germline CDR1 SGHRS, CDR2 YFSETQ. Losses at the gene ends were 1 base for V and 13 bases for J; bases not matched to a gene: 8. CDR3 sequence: CASSLRTGESPLHF. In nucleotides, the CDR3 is TGCGCCAGCAGCTTGAGGACAGGCGAGTCCCCCCTCCACTTT.

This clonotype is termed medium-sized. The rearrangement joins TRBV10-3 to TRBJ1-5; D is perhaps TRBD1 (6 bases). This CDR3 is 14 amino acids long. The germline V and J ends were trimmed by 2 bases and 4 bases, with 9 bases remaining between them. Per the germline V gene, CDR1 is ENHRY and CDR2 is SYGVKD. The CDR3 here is CAISERGANQPQHF. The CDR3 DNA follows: TGTGCCATCAGTGAGAGGGGGGCAAATCAGCCCCAGCATTTT.

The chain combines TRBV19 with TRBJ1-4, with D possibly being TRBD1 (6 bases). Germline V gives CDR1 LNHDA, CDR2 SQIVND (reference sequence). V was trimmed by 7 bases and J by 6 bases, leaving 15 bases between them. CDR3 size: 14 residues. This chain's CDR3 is CASTLGQGYEKLFF. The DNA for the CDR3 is TGTGCCAGTACCCTGGGCCAGGGGTATGAAAAACTGTTTTTT.

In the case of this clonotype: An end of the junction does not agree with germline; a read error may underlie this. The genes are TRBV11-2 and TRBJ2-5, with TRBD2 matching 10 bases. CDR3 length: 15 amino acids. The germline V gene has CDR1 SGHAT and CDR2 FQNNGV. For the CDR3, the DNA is TGTGTCAGCAGTGTATCGGCCGGGACTAGCGATTTGGCCAACTTC. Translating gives CVSSVSAGTSDLANF.

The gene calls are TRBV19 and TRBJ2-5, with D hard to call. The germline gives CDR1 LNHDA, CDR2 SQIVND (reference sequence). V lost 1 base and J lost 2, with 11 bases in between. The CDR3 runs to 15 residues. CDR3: CASSIGAHRQETQYF. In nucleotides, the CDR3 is TGTGCCAGTAGTATAGGGGCACACCGACAAGAGACCCAGTACTTC.

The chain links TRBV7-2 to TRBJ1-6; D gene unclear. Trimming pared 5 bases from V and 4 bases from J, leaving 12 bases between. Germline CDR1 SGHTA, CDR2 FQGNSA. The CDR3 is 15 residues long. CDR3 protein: CASSLQERYNSPLHF. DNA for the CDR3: TGTGCCAGCAGCCTGCAAGAAAGATATAATTCACCCCTCCACTTT.

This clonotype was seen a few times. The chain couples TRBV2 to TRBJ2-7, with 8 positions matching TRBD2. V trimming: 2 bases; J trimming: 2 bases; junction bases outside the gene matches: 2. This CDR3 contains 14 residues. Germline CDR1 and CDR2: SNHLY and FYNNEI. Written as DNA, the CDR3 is TGTGCCAGCAGTGAATTAGCGGGGCCCTACGAGCAGTACTTC. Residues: CASSELAGPYEQYF.

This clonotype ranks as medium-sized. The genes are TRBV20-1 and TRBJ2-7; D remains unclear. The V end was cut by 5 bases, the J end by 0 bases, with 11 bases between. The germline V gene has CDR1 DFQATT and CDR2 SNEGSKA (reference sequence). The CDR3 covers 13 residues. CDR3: CSAVAISSYEQYF. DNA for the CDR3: TGCAGTGCTGTAGCTATCAGCTCCTACGAGCAGTACTTC.

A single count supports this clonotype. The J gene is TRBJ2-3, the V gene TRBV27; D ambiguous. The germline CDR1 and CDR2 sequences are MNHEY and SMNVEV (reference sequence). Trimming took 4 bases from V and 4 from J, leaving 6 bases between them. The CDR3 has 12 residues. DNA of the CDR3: TGTGCCAGCAGTTCGGAACCAGATACGCAGTATTTT. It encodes CASSSEPDTQYF.

The CDR3 here is CASSVQGAGTGELFF. The CDR3 DNA is TGTGCCAGTAGTGTACAGGGGGCTGGCACCGGGGAGCTGTTTTTT. The rearrangement links TRBV19 to TRBJ2-2; TRBD1 matches at 9 bases. From germline, CDR1 is LNHDA and CDR2 SQIVND (reference sequence). The CDR3 sequence is 15 residues long. V shed 5 bases, J shed 4 bases, and the junction held 5 bases outside the gene matches.

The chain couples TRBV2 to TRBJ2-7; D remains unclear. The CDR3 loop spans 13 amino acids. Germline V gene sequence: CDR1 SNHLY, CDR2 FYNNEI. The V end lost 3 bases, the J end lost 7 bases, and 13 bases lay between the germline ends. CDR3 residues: CASSELALGEQYF. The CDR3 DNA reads TGTGCCAGCAGTGAGCTTGCCCTTGGGGAGCAGTACTTC.

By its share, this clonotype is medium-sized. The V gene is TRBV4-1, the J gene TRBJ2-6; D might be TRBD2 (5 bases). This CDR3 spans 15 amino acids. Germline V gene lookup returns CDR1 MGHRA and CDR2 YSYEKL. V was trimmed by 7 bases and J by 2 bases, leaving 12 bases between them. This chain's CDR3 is CASTQERTGANVLTF. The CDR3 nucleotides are TGCGCCAGCACTCAAGAGCGGACTGGGGCCAACGTCCTGACTTTC.

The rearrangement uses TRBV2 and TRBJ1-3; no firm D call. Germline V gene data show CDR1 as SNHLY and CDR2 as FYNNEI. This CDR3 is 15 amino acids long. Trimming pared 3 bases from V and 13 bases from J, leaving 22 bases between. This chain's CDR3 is CASSDNEITGELIYF. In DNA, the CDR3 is TGTGCCAGCAGTGACAACGAGATAACCGGGGAGCTGATATATTTT.

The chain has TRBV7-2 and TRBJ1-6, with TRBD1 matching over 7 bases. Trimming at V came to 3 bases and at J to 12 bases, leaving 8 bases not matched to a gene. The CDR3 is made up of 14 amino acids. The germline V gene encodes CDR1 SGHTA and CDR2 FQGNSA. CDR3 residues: CASSLANRGEPLHF. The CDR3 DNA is TGTGCCAGCAGCTTGGCTAACAGGGGAGAACCCCTCCACTTT. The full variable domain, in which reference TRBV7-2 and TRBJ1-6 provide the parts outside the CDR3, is GAGVSQSPSNKVTEKGKDVELRCDPISGHTALYWYRQSLGQGLEFLIYFQGNSAPDKSGLPSDRFSAERTGGSVSTLTIQRTQQEDSAVYLCASSLANRGEPLHFGNGTRLTVT.

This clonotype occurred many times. The CDR3 spells CASSLSGDGQQETQYF. The DNA for the CDR3 is TGTGCCAGCAGCTTGTCCGGGGACGGGCAGCAAGAGACCCAGTACTTC. This chain connects TRBV5-6 to TRBJ2-5; D could derive from TRBD1 or TRBD2 (5 bases each). This CDR3 spans 16 amino acids. Trimming took 1 base from V and 2 from J, leaving 15 bases between them. The germline V gene has CDR1 SGHDT and CDR2 YYEEEE.

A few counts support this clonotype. CDR3 sequence reads: CSASSYGTGNYGYTF. Written as DNA, the CDR3 is TGCAGTGCCAGCAGCTACGGGACAGGGAACTATGGCTACACCTTC. The chain recombines TRBV20-1 with TRBJ1-2; 9 bases align to TRBD1. From germline, CDR1 is DFQATT and CDR2 SNEGSKA (reference sequence). The V gene end was trimmed by 6 bases and the J gene end by 2 bases; junction bases not matched to a gene: 10. The CDR3 covers 15 residues.

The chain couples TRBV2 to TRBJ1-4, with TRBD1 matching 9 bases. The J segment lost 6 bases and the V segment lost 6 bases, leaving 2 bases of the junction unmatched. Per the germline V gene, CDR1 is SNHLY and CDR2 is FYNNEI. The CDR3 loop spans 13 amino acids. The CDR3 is CASSRTGDEKLFF. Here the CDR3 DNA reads TGTGCCAGCAGCCGGACAGGGGATGAAAAACTGTTTTTT.

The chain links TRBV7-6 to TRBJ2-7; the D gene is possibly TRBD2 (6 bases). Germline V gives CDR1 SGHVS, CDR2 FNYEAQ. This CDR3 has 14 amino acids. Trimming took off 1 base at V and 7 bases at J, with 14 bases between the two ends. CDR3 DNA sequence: TGTGCCAGCAGCTTAGAGTCCGGGAGAAGGGAGCAGTACTTC. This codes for CASSLESGRREQYF.